The present TCR beta chain was sequenced within a study of T cells in localized non-small cell lung cancer. Study-wide points: Those with higher blood T cell density had longer overall survival. Exceeding tumor, uninvolved adjacent lung had the highest T cell clonality. Adjacent lung held a median 57 of the top 100 tumor clones.

Method: immunoSEQ multiplex PCR; TCRdb's copy keeps in-frame clones and lacks some. The repertoire includes approximately 31,000 clones, approximately 81% of them detected once, and about two fifths sits in the top ten. This clone was picked up a small number of times. Its cognate antigen is unknown. The V end was cut by 1 base, the J end by 0 bases, with 7 bases between. The CDR3 runs 15 residues. Germline CDR1 SGHTA, CDR2 FQGNSA. The clonotype comes from a male donor at least 60 years old with stage II squamous cell lung carcinoma. The specimen was peripheral blood, collected before any cancer treatment. The chain recombines TRBV7-2 with TRBJ2-1, with unresolved D. This chain's CDR3 is CASSLDRFSYNEQFF. CDR3 bases: TGTGCCAGCAGCTTAGACAGATTCTCCTACAATGAGCAGTTCTTC.